This T cell receptor beta chain comes out of a study of T cell clonality in common variable immunodeficiency. This clone was counted many times. Its antigen is undetermined. The read stops 3 residues short of the end of the CDR3; the missing end is completed from the germline J gene. Study-wide points: CVID subjects showed higher TCRbeta clonality than healthy controls. Authors noted CVID clonality's cause needs subpopulation repertoire sequencing.

This CDR3 is 13 amino acids long. The germline gives CDR1 GTSNPN, CDR2 SVGIG (reference sequence). Equal genomic DNA amounts from CVID and control samples were sequenced. Assay: immunoSEQ multiplex PCR; the TCRdb copy retains only in-frame clones and omits some. The data list about 52,000 clones, none observed once; approximately 2% falls to the top ten. The chain employs TRBV30 and TRBJ1-2; tentative D call: TRBD1 (5 bases). Sequenced input: peripheral blood mononuclear cells. The TCR comes from a person aged 18 to 70 in good health. CDR3 sequence: CAWSVHGGGGYTF. CDR3 DNA (partial): TGTGCCTGGAGTGTACATGGGGGGGGAGGC.